This T cell receptor (beta chain) comes out of a study of blood T cell repertoires in COVID-19. TCRdb's table, derived via immunoSEQ multiplex PCR, lists solely in-frame clones and lacks some. The sample contains 150,000 to 200,000 clones, 80% of which appear only once. Looked up from germline, CDR1 is DFQATT and CDR2 is SNEGSKA (reference sequence). The CDR3 totals 16 residues. The V and J ends lost 6 bases and 0 bases respectively, with 15 bases between them. V gene TRBV20-1 combines with J gene TRBJ1-6, with TRBD1 as a possible D gene (5 bases). Sequencing input: PBMCs or T cells enriched from blood (not recorded which). This TCR was sampled from a woman aged 55-69 years who had recovered from COVID-19. CDR3 amino acids: CSASTGWSSYNSPLHF. In DNA, the CDR3 is TGCAGTGCGAGTACAGGATGGAGCTCCTATAATTCACCCCTCCACTTT.